These 32 T cell receptor beta chains share one sample of origin, sequenced in a study of T cells in localized non-small cell lung cancer. The protocol was immunoSEQ multiplex PCR, while the TCRdb copy is restricted to in-frame clones and leaves out a portion. The sample has 35,000 to 50,000 clones, roughly 77% seen once. Specimen: PBMCs, collected before any cancer treatment. The receptors shown here come from a woman aged 35 to 69 with stage II squamous cell lung carcinoma.

By proportion, this clone is medium-sized. This chain links TRBV27 with TRBJ2-1; possible D gene TRBD2, 6 bases. The CDR3 covers 16 residues. CDR1 and CDR2 from the germline V gene are MNHEY and SMNVEV (reference sequence). Deletions cut 5 bases from V and 10 bases from J, with 24 bases between. CDR3 sequence: CASSPGITTRAGEQFF. CDR3 in DNA: TGTGCCAGCAGTCCGGGAATTACGACTAGGGCGGGGGAGCAGTTCTTC.

This clone has just one count. The rearrangement joins TRBV27 to TRBJ2-7; 7 bases map to TRBD1. J lost 0 bases, V lost 6 bases, and 8 bases had no gene match. This CDR3 region has 15 residues. Germline loops: CDR1 MNHEY, CDR2 SMNVEV (reference sequence). The CDR3 loop reads CASRPRTGNSYEQYF. The CDR3 nucleotides are TGTGCCAGCAGACCAAGGACAGGCAACTCCTACGAGCAGTACTTC.

The V and J genes are TRBV2 and TRBJ1-5; a weak D match, TRBD1 (5 bases). The CDR3 has 14 amino acids. Germline V gene data show CDR1 as SNHLY and CDR2 as FYNNEI. V lost 8 bases and J lost 0, with 11 bases in between. This CDR3 is CASGTEYSNQPQHF. CDR3 coding DNA: TGTGCCAGCGGGACTGAATATAGCAATCAGCCCCAGCATTTT.

This clone was detected a few times. The CDR3 nucleotides are TGTGCCAGCAGCTTAGGGACAGGGGGCCGGCAGCCCCAGCATTTT. This translates into CASSLGTGGRQPQHF. The genes are TRBV7-2 and TRBJ1-5; TRBD1 matches at 11 bases. The length of the CDR3 is 15 residues. Germline CDR1 is SGHTA and CDR2 is FQGNSA. V shed 1 base and J 7 bases; nucleotides not matched to a gene: 3. Looking up the rest from reference TRBV7-2 and TRBJ1-5 gives the full variable domain: GAGVSQSPSNKVTEKGKDVELRCDPISGHTALYWYRQSLGQGLEFLIYFQGNSAPDKSGLPSDRFSAERTGGSVSTLTIQRTQQEDSAVYLCASSLGTGGRQPQHFGDGTRLSIL.

This chain joins TRBV7-9 and TRBJ2-5, with TRBD2 matching 7 bases. CDR3 size: 12 residues. The J segment lost 5 bases and the V segment lost 11 bases, leaving 8 bases of the junction unmatched. Germline loops: CDR1 SEHNR, CDR2 FQNEAQ (reference sequence). Written as DNA, the CDR3 is TGTGCCGGCCGGGGCGGGAGTGAGACCCAGTACTTC. This encodes CAGRGGSETQYF.

This chain joins TRBV18 and TRBJ2-6; 9 positions match TRBD1. The ends lost 3 bases at V and 2 bases at J; junction bases unmatched: 11. This CDR3 spans 19 amino acids. Germline CDR1 is KGHSH and CDR2 is LQKENI. For the CDR3, the DNA is TGTGCCAGCTCACCGGGACAGGGAATTTGGGGGACTGGGGCCAACGTCCTGACTTTC. It translates to CASSPGQGIWGTGANVLTF.

The chain's CDR3 is CTSSLEGGGRSHEQYV. For the CDR3, the DNA is TGCACCAGCAGCCTTGAAGGGGGGGGTCGATCCCACGAGCAGTACGTC. The chain combines TRBV1 with TRBJ2-7; no check of the table's D call, TRBD2, against the DNA was made. TRBV1 represents a pseudogene. The CDR3 loop spans 16 amino acids.

This clone was recorded at least ten times. This chain links TRBV19 with TRBJ1-3, with 10 bases identical to TRBD1. CDR3 length: 14 amino acids. Germline lookup yields CDR1 LNHDA and CDR2 SQIVND (reference sequence). Trimming at V came to 7 bases and at J to 4 bases, leaving 4 bases not matched to a gene. DNA for the CDR3: TGTGCCAGTACACGGGACAGGGGAGGAAACACCATATATTTT. Its translation: CASTRDRGGNTIYF.

This chain connects TRBV28 to TRBJ1-6; weak D call: TRBD1 (6 bases). This CDR3 is 14 amino acids long. The V end lost 6 bases, the J end lost 6 bases, and 12 bases lay between the germline ends. Germline CDR1 reads MDHEN; CDR2 reads SYDVKM. CDR3 sequence: CASRRQVFNSPLHF. Written as DNA, the CDR3 is TGTGCCAGCAGACGACAGGTGTTTAATTCACCCCTCCACTTT.

The chain employs TRBV2 and TRBJ1-6, with TRBD1 as a possible D gene (6 bases). V gave up 5 bases and J gave up 5 bases, with 10 bases separating them. The CDR3 totals 14 residues. Germline CDR1 reads SNHLY; CDR2 reads FYNNEI. This chain's CDR3 is CASSTGQNNSPLHF. DNA of the CDR3: TGTGCCAGCAGTACAGGACAGAATAATTCACCCCTCCACTTT.

CDR3 residues: CASHNAGTGNTIYF. The DNA for the CDR3 is TGTGCCAGCCACAATGCAGGGACTGGAAACACCATATATTTT. The chain recombines TRBV5-5 with TRBJ1-3; D is perhaps TRBD1 (5 bases). CDR1 is SGHKS and CDR2 is YYEKEE in the germline V gene (reference sequence). The germline V and J ends were trimmed by 7 bases and 2 bases, with 13 bases remaining between them. This CDR3 has 14 amino acids.

The chain couples TRBV27 to TRBJ2-1; 12 nucleotides match TRBD2. The length of the CDR3 is 16 residues. Germline V CDR1 and CDR2: MNHEY, SMNVEV (reference sequence). V gave up 5 bases and J gave up 8 bases; unmatched junction bases: 10. The CDR3 sequence: CASSPASGRARDEQFF. Written as DNA, the CDR3 is TGTGCCAGCAGTCCAGCTAGCGGGAGGGCGAGAGATGAGCAGTTCTTC.

The chain has TRBV15 and TRBJ2-5; TRBD2 is a possible D gene (6 bases). V lost 9 bases, J lost 1 base, and 12 bases lay in between. Looked up from germline, CDR1 is LNHNV and CDR2 is YYDKDF (reference sequence). The CDR3 is 13 residues long. CDR3 bases: TGTGCCACGGGCGGGGACTTCCAAGAGACCCAGTACTTC. Amino acids: CATGGDFQETQYF.

The chain uses TRBV7-9 and TRBJ2-1, with D possibly TRBD1 on 5 matching bases. CDR3 length: 15 residues. V dropped 3 bases and J dropped 0 bases, with 9 bases sitting between them. The germline V gene has CDR1 SEHNR and CDR2 FQNEAQ (reference sequence). Written as DNA, the CDR3 is TGTGCCAGCAGCTTTAGGGGAAGCTCCTACAATGAGCAGTTCTTC. Amino acids: CASSFRGSSYNEQFF.

The chain is built from TRBV4-2 and TRBJ1-2; D not certain. The V and J ends lost 4 bases and 4 bases respectively, with 16 bases between them. The V gene's germline CDR1 is LGHNA and CDR2 YNFKEQ. The CDR3 runs 15 residues. DNA of the CDR3: TGTGCCAGCAGCCCCCCCTCGATGGGATCCTATGGCTACACCTTC. Its protein is CASSPPSMGSYGYTF.

The rearrangement links TRBV27 to TRBJ2-1; possibly TRBD2 for D (5 bases). CDR3 size: 15 residues. Germline V CDR1 and CDR2: MNHEY, SMNVEV (reference sequence). Trimming pared 4 bases from V and 8 bases from J, leaving 18 bases between. The CDR3 reads CASSSEGPVGDEQFF. CDR3 sequence (DNA): TGTGCCAGCAGTTCTGAGGGCCCAGTCGGCGATGAGCAGTTCTTC.

Comments on this clone: Other DNA sequences from this sample encode an identical CDR3 as well. The chain has TRBV19 and TRBJ1-1; no clear D. The V and J ends lost 9 bases and 1 base respectively, with 6 bases between them. CDR3 length: 11 amino acids. Germline assignment: CDR1 LNHDA and CDR2 SQIVND (reference sequence). CDR3 in amino acids: CASTENTEAFF. CDR3 DNA sequence: TGTGCCAGCACAGAGAACACTGAAGCTTTCTTT.

The sample holds a few counts of this clone. The chain recombines TRBV5-6 with TRBJ1-2, with a possible D match to TRBD1 (6 bases). The CDR3 totals 13 residues. The germline V and J ends were trimmed by 4 bases and 6 bases, with 13 bases remaining between them. The germline gives CDR1 SGHDT, CDR2 YYEEEE. The CDR3 reads CASSRTGWDGYTF. Here the CDR3 DNA reads TGTGCCAGCAGCCGAACAGGGTGGGATGGCTACACCTTC. The whole variable domain, remainder taken from reference TRBV5-6 and TRBJ1-2, is DAGVTQSPTHLIKTRGQQVTLRCSPKSGHDTVSWYQQALGQGPQFIFQYYEEEERQRGNFPDRFSGHQFPNYSSELNVNALLLGDSALYLCASSRTGWDGYTFGSGTRLTVV.

Only one count was recorded for this clone. The gene calls are TRBV10-3 and TRBJ2-5, with D unresolved. The CDR3 loop spans 13 amino acids. The germline V and J ends were trimmed by 4 bases and 1 base, with 7 bases remaining between them. Per the germline V gene, CDR1 is ENHRY and CDR2 is SYGVKD. In nucleotides, the CDR3 is TGTGCCATCAGTGGAGGACCCCAAGAGACCCAGTACTTC. This translates into CAISGGPQETQYF.

This clone was found once. The DNA of the CDR3 is TGTGCCAGCAGCTTAGAGACACCAGGGATCACTGGGGCCAACGTCCTGACTTTC. Residues: CASSLETPGITGANVLTF. The chain combines TRBV7-2 with TRBJ2-6; D may be TRBD1 (5 bases). Germline CDR1 SGHTA, CDR2 FQGNSA. V was trimmed by 1 base and J by 2 bases, leaving 15 bases between them. This CDR3 region has 18 residues.

This clone has a single count. The chain links TRBV18 to TRBJ2-1; 7 bases fit TRBD2. The CDR3 spans 15 residues. Germline V gives CDR1 KGHSH, CDR2 LQKENI. With 0 bases clipped from V and 4 bases from J, the junction kept 3 bases outside the gene matches. CDR3 nucleotide sequence: TGTGCCAGCTCACCACCGGGGGGGATGTACAATGAGCAGTTCTTC. This gives the protein CASSPPGGMYNEQFF.

The rearrangement joins TRBV13 to TRBJ2-2, with D possibly TRBD1 on 6 matching bases. CDR1 is PRHDT and CDR2 is FYEKMQ in the germline V gene (reference sequence). V was cut by 5 bases and J by 1 base, with 14 bases left in between. The CDR3 has 16 amino acids. CDR3 region: CASSRAGALNTGELFF. CDR3 DNA sequence: TGTGCCAGCAGCCGTGCAGGGGCCCTGAACACCGGGGAGCTGTTTTTT.

This clone was counted between two and nine times. This chain joins TRBV6-1 and TRBJ1-1; TRBD1 agrees at 8 bases. CDR1 is MNHNS and CDR2 is SASEGT in the germline V gene. There are 14 residues in the CDR3. The junction had 6 bases not matched to a gene; V was cut back by 5 bases and J by 4 bases. In nucleotides, the CDR3 is TGTGCCAGCAGTCAGGACAGGGCGGGCACTGAAGCTTTCTTT. As protein: CASSQDRAGTEAFF.

The V call is TRBV28, the J call TRBJ1-5, with TRBD1 matching 10 bases. The trim removed 4 bases at V and 0 bases at J, leaving 15 bases unmatched. The V gene's germline CDR1 is MDHEN and CDR2 SYDVKM. This CDR3 has 20 residues. The DNA for the CDR3 is TGTGCCAGCAGTTCCCCATTCGGGACAGGGGTGTCATATAGCAATCAGCCCCAGCATTTT. Translating it yields CASSSPFGTGVSYSNQPQHF.

The gene calls are TRBV29-1 and TRBJ1-3; D ambiguous. V lost 6 bases to trimming and J lost 1 base, with 13 bases between them. The CDR3 runs to 14 residues. Germline values: CDR1 SQVTM, CDR2 ANQGSEA. The CDR3 loop reads CSVLVSGSGNTIYF. The CDR3 bases are TGCAGCGTACTCGTAAGCGGTTCTGGAAACACCATATATTTT.

By share, this clone ranks as medium-sized. The V call is TRBV18, the J call TRBJ1-1; D gene unclear. There are 14 residues in the CDR3. Trimming stripped 0 bases from V and 1 base from J, with 6 bases between. Germline loops: CDR1 KGHSH, CDR2 LQKENI. CDR3 region: CASSPPYPNTEAFF. For the CDR3, the DNA is TGTGCCAGCTCACCACCTTACCCGAACACTGAAGCTTTCTTT.

V usage is TRBV10-3 and J usage is TRBJ2-3, with TRBD2 identical over 8 bases. Germline V lookup: CDR1 ENHRY, CDR2 SYGVKD. V shed 4 bases and J 2 bases; nucleotides not matched to a gene: 5. The CDR3 extends over 15 amino acids. In DNA, the CDR3 is TGTGCCATCAGTGGAAGCGGGAGCCCCACAGATACGCAGTATTTT. Encoded protein: CAISGSGSPTDTQYF.

The V gene is TRBV11-2, the J gene TRBJ2-3; D gene ambiguous. V lost 0 bases to trimming and J lost 6 bases, with 7 bases between them. The CDR3 runs to 13 residues. The germline CDR1 and CDR2 sequences are SGHAT and FQNNGV. The CDR3 nucleotides read TGTGCCAGCAGCTTAGACCTGGCGGATACGCAGTATTTT. It specifies CASSLDLADTQYF. The entire variable domain, with the rest obtained from reference TRBV11-2 and TRBJ2-3, is as follows: EAGVAQSPRYKIIEKRQSVAFWCNPISGHATLYWYQQILGQGPKLLIQFQNNGVVDDSQLPKDRFSAERLKGVDSTLKIQPAKLEDSAVYLCASSLDLADTQYFGPGTRLTVL.

The chain recombines TRBV6-1 with TRBJ1-3, with 11 bases matching TRBD1. CDR3 length equals 15 residues. Germline assignment: CDR1 MNHNS and CDR2 SASEGT. The V and J ends lost 7 bases and 2 bases, in that order; junction bases with no gene match: 4. The CDR3 spells CASTRDRGTGNTIYF. The DNA of the CDR3 is TGTGCCAGCACCCGGGACAGGGGGACTGGAAACACCATATATTTT.

V usage is TRBV6-6 and J usage is TRBJ1-4, with D perhaps matching TRBD1 (6 bases). The germline V gene has CDR1 MNHNY and CDR2 SVGAGI (reference sequence). The CDR3 sequence is 15 residues long. V lost 4 bases, J lost 3 bases, and 12 bases lay in between. Here the CDR3 DNA reads TGTGCCAGCAGTTCTGGACAGAGGGCTAATGAAAAACTGTTTTTT. Translated, it gives CASSSGQRANEKLFF.

This clone came up a few times. The V and J genes are TRBV28 and TRBJ2-7, with D possibly TRBD1 on 6 matching bases. Trimming removed 4 bases from V and 3 bases from J, with 22 bases in between. CDR3 length equals 17 residues. Germline V gives CDR1 MDHEN, CDR2 SYDVKM. CDR3 residues: CASSSGPPRLDSYEQYV. DNA for the CDR3: TGTGCCAGCAGTTCTGGTCCCCCTAGACTGGACAGCTACGAGCAGTACGTC.

The chain carries TRBV7-2 and TRBJ1-2; TRBD1 is a possible D gene (5 bases). V was clipped by 7 bases and J by 6 bases, with 15 bases between them. The CDR3 totals 13 residues. CDR1 and CDR2 (germline): SGHTA, FQGNSA. The CDR3 loop is CASTPRVGDGYTF. CDR3 coding DNA: TGTGCCAGCACCCCCCGGGTGGGGGATGGCTACACCTTC.